This T cell receptor beta chain came from a study of blood T cell repertoires in COVID-19 (dated by TCRdb to 2018 to 2020). Describing the broader study: The collaborator samples originated in the United States, Italy and Spain and spanned the acute and convalescent phases of COVID-19. The prospective study material was composed of cDNA or gDNA derived from T cells, B-cell-depleted T cells, or PBMCs. Deeply sampled blood TCRbeta repertoires from subjects exposed to, actively infected with, or recovered from COVID-19 were included in the dataset. A freely available public database, intended as a resource for researchers studying the immune response to SARS-CoV-2, is where the repertoires were released. Samples came from the ongoing ImmuneRACE study (first 160 participants) plus 1,254 subjects from 6 global collaborators. A de-identified subject ID, COVID-19 status, age in years and sex were almost always included in the sample metadata. Where available, HLA class I and class II types were obtained from metadata supplied by the sample provider rather than from assay-based typing.

The immunoSEQ Assay, a bias-controlled multiplex PCR, was used to amplify TCRbeta CDR3 regions from genomic DNA. The source study handled its data this way. Within the assay, amplification of reference gene primers was used to estimate how many nucleated cells each sample contained. To quantify the absolute abundance of each unique TCRbeta CDR3 rearrangement, sequence reads were collapsed and filtered. For each sample, productive Simpson clonality was calculated as the square root of Simpson's diversity index over productive rearrangements. TCRdb carries this immuneACCESS record with in-frame sequences only. Its versions omit some clonotypes, under half of them owing to an unresolved V gene in the studies checked, with the rest unexplained. That table is the source of V, J and clone size, and D and trimming were worked out from the DNA. Here the sample has roughly 150,000 clones; around four fifths occur a single time. The top ten clonotypes cover roughly 2% of the sample.

What the study reported, not specific to this receptor: Clinical and demographic metadata were provided uncurated, with the amount varying by source and participant.

The collaborating institutions used their own protocols to collect whole blood in K2EDTA tubes. Collaborator samples were shipped for TCRbeta analysis as frozen whole blood, isolated PBMCs, or DNA extracted from either sample type. With regard to this clone: What this receptor recognizes is not known. No base-level quality is on record; no much larger clone is a single base apart.

Sequencing was carried out using peripheral blood. This clonotype was sampled from an elderly woman with acute or convalescent COVID-19.

The nucleotides read TGTGCCAGCAGTTACCGACTAGCGGAGCTCTACGAGCAGTACTTC. Translated, this is CASSYRLAELYEQYF. The V and J genes are TRBV6-5 and TRBJ2-7, with 9 middle bases fitting TRBD2. V ends up 2 bases short and J 3 bases short, with an unmatched junction base count of 5. From the cysteine up to the phenylalanine, the CDR3 has a length of 15 residues. Kept here is only the CDR3 DNA, which spans 45 bases and is read in frame from base 1. The germline V gene specifies MNHEY as CDR1 and SVGAGI as CDR2.